The 27 T cell receptor beta chains below come from one sample, sequenced in a study of T cells after yellow fever vaccination. TCRdb called the 5' RACE reads again in MiXCR, with one record for every CDR3 protein. The sample has 100,000 to 150,000 distinct CDR3 sequences, under 9% seen once. The source was CD8+ T cells sorted from PBMCs, collected on the day of the yellow fever booster vaccination. The receptors originated from a man aged 18 to 35 who received the YFV17D yellow fever vaccine.

This clonotype was seen only a few times. V usage is TRBV9 and J usage is TRBJ2-5; 13 nucleotides align to TRBD2. The J segment lost 2 bases and the V segment lost 3 bases, leaving 4 bases of the junction unmatched. CDR3 length equals 16 residues. CDR1 is SGDLS and CDR2 is YYNGEE in the germline V gene. This CDR3 is CASSAGTSGVQETQYF. Written as DNA, the CDR3 is TGTGCCAGCAGCGCCGGGACTAGCGGGGTTCAAGAGACCCAGTACTTC.

The gene calls are TRBV20-1 and TRBJ2-1; 7 nucleotides align to TRBD2. The V segment lost 6 bases and the J segment 6 bases; nucleotides outside the gene matches: 8. The CDR3 sequence is 13 residues long. CDR1 DFQATT and CDR2 SNEGSKA come from the germline V gene (reference sequence). The CDR3 sequence: CSAAGGGVNEQFF. CDR3 in DNA: TGCAGTGCCGCTGGCGGGGGAGTCAATGAGCAGTTCTTC.

This sequence joins TRBV7-9 and TRBJ1-1; D ambiguous. The CDR3 covers 15 residues. The V end lost 5 bases, the J end lost 1 base, and 14 bases lay between the germline ends. Germline values: CDR1 SEHNR, CDR2 FQNEAQ (reference sequence). The CDR3 loop reads CASSTTRPGNTEAFF. The CDR3 region has the DNA TGTGCCAGCAGCACAACGAGGCCCGGGAACACTGAAGCTTTCTTT.

The chain uses TRBV12-3 or TRBV12-4 and TRBJ2-3; TRBD2 matches 9 bases. After removal of 5 bases from V and 4 bases from J, the junction contained 7 bases not matched to a gene. The CDR3 is 15 residues long. CDR3 nucleotide sequence: TGTGCCAGCAGTCCGAGCGGGGGGTGGTCAGATACGCAGTATTTT. Its protein is CASSPSGGWSDTQYF.

This clonotype appeared a few times. The rearrangement joins TRBV5-4 to TRBJ1-2, with 7 bases aligning to TRBD1. The germline V gene encodes CDR1 SGHNT and CDR2 YYREEE (reference sequence). The CDR3 contains 13 residues. Germline trimming cut 6 bases from V and 3 bases from J; bases unmatched to any gene: 5. CDR3 region: CASNIDRDYGYTF. Written as DNA, the CDR3 is TGTGCCAGCAATATCGACAGGGACTATGGCTACACCTTC. The full variable domain, in which reference TRBV5-4 and TRBJ1-2 provide the parts outside the CDR3, is ETGVTQSPTHLIKTRGQQVTLRCSSQSGHNTVSWYQQALGQGPQFIFQYYREEENGRGNFPPRFSGLQFPNYSSELNVNALELDDSALYLCASNIDRDYGYTFGSGTRLTVV.

This clonotype was counted a few times. The V call is TRBV20-1, the J call TRBJ2-1, with D possibly matching TRBD1 (6 bases). From germline, CDR1 is DFQATT and CDR2 SNEGSKA (reference sequence). The CDR3 spans 13 residues. Between the trimmed V and J ends, which lost 4 bases and 1 base, there was a span of 8 bases. The CDR3 nucleotides are TGCAGTGCTAATAGGGGGTCCTACAATGAGCAGTTCTTC. It specifies CSANRGSYNEQFF.

This clonotype appeared a few times. This sequence joins TRBV5-1 and TRBJ2-1; D unresolved. V was clipped by 2 bases and J by 9 bases, with 12 bases between them. The germline gives CDR1 SGHRS, CDR2 YFSETQ. There are 13 residues in the CDR3. The CDR3 is CASSLDRGFEQFF. The CDR3 DNA reads as TGCGCCAGCAGCTTAGATAGAGGATTTGAGCAGTTCTTC.

This clonotype was recorded many times. The DNA for the CDR3 is TGCAGTGCGACTGATACAAACCAAGAGACCCAGTACTTC. Translated: CSATDTNQETQYF. The gene calls are TRBV20-1 and TRBJ2-5; D not resolved. This CDR3 is 13 amino acids long. Germline V lookup: CDR1 DFQATT, CDR2 SNEGSKA (reference sequence). The V gene lost 6 bases and the J gene lost 0 bases, with 11 bases spanning the gap.

The chain combines TRBV5-4 with TRBJ2-7; D not resolved. The CDR3 consists of 14 residues. Germline loops: CDR1 SGHNT, CDR2 YYREEE (reference sequence). Trimming removed 0 bases from V and 7 bases from J, with 14 bases in between. The CDR3 sequence is CASSLGTASSEQYF. CDR3 DNA sequence: TGTGCCAGCAGCTTGGGGACGGCTTCTTCTGAGCAGTACTTC.

This clonotype was recorded many times. The chain uses TRBV12-3 or TRBV12-4 and TRBJ2-3, with 8 positions matching TRBD1. The CDR3 spans 13 residues. V shed 6 bases, J shed 5 bases, and the junction held 4 bases outside the gene matches. The CDR3 is CASRPTGGDTQYF. The CDR3 DNA follows: TGTGCCAGCAGGCCTACAGGGGGAGATACGCAGTATTTT.

V and J are TRBV29-1 and TRBJ2-3; 10 bases match TRBD1. The CDR3 runs 15 residues. Per germline, CDR1 SQVTM and CDR2 ANQGSEA. V lost 3 bases to trimming and J lost 4 bases; unmatched junction nucleotides: 7. The CDR3 is CSVERDRGFPDTQYF. The DNA of the CDR3 is TGCAGCGTTGAGAGGGACAGGGGATTTCCAGATACGCAGTATTTT.

This clonotype was counted between two and nine times. CDR3 residues: CASSQGPLSTEAFF. The CDR3 DNA sequence: TGCGCCAGCAGCCAAGGGCCTCTGAGCACTGAAGCTTTCTTT. This chain uses TRBV4-1 with TRBJ1-1; D is unclear. V shed 1 base and J shed 4 bases, with 10 bases lying between them. Germline V CDR1 and CDR2: MGHRA, YSYEKL. The CDR3 extends over 14 amino acids.

This clonotype showed up just a few times. The gene calls are TRBV27 and TRBJ1-1; D unclear. This CDR3 contains 13 residues. Germline CDR1 MNHEY, CDR2 SMNVEV (reference sequence). Trimming left V 4 bases short and J 0 bases short, with 6 bases between. The CDR3 here is CASSSALNTEAFF. The CDR3 DNA sequence: TGTGCCAGCAGTTCCGCCTTGAACACTGAAGCTTTCTTT.

This clonotype was counted only a few times. The chain uses TRBV11-2 and TRBJ1-2, with D perhaps TRBD1 (5 bases). This CDR3 has 13 residues. Per germline, CDR1 SGHAT and CDR2 FQNNGV. Deletions cut 5 bases from V and 5 bases from J, with 12 bases between. This CDR3 is CASSAEGRYGYTF. CDR3 bases: TGTGCCAGCAGCGCCGAGGGGAGATATGGCTACACCTTC.

V and J are TRBV2 and TRBJ2-7; 9 bases match TRBD1. Germline lookup yields CDR1 SNHLY and CDR2 FYNNEI. CDR3 length equals 12 residues. CDR3 bases: TGTGCTTCCGGGGACAGGGTCTACGAGCAGTACTTC. It is translated as CASGDRVYEQYF. The full variable domain, in which reference TRBV2 and TRBJ2-7 provide the parts outside the CDR3, is EPEVTQTPSHQVTQMGQEVILRCVPISNHLYFYWYRQILGQKVEFLVSFYNNEISEKSEIFDDQFSVERPDGSNFTLKIRSTKLEDSAMYFCASGDRVYEQYFGPGTRLTVT.

Turning to this clonotype: This may come from a read error, since a much larger clone is one base off. The chain is built from TRBV5-1 and TRBJ2-7; 9 nucleotides line up with TRBD1. Germline V gene sequence: CDR1 SGHRS, CDR2 YFSETQ. Trimming took 3 bases from V and 5 from J; bases not matched to a gene: 9. This CDR3 has 15 amino acids. CDR3 protein: CASSWVGTGSDEQYF. DNA for the CDR3: TGCGCCAGCAGCTGGGTTGGGACAGGGTCCGACGAGCAGTACTTC.

V usage is TRBV5-6 and J usage is TRBJ2-7; no clear D gene. Germline V lookup: CDR1 SGHDT, CDR2 YYEEEE. The CDR3 contains 14 residues. Deletions cut 2 bases from V and 3 bases from J, with 12 bases between. CDR3 protein: CASSFSGRRYEQYF. In DNA, the CDR3 is TGTGCCAGCAGCTTTTCGGGTCGGCGCTACGAGCAGTACTTC.

This chain uses TRBV18 with TRBJ2-3; TRBD2 agrees at 7 bases. Germline V gene lookup returns CDR1 KGHSH and CDR2 LQKENI. The CDR3 runs 16 residues. Trimming removed 0 bases from V and 7 bases from J; junction bases left unmatched: 10. The chain's CDR3 is CASSPPVAGDLNTQYF. CDR3 nucleotides: TGTGCCAGCTCACCACCGGTGGCGGGGGATCTCAATACGCAGTATTTT.

This clonotype occurred many times. J is TRBJ2-7 and V is TRBV12-3 or TRBV12-4; 7 nucleotides match TRBD2. The CDR3 consists of 14 residues. Losses at the gene ends were 3 bases for V and 3 bases for J; bases not matched to a gene: 5. This CDR3 reads CASSFAGGGYEQYF. CDR3 in DNA: TGTGCCAGCAGTTTCGCGGGCGGGGGCTACGAGCAGTACTTC.

The chain couples TRBV4-1 to TRBJ2-2; D gene unclear. The length of the CDR3 is 15 residues. Per germline, CDR1 MGHRA and CDR2 YSYEKL. V gave up 4 bases and J gave up 1 base, with 10 bases separating them. The CDR3 DNA follows: TGCGCCAGCAGCCCTGGGTTAATGAACACCGGGGAGCTGTTTTTT. Protein: CASSPGLMNTGELFF.

This clonotype was seen at least ten times. The genes are TRBV7-9 and TRBJ1-2; 10 bases map to TRBD1. Germline CDR1 and CDR2: SEHNR and FQNEAQ (reference sequence). The CDR3 loop spans 15 amino acids. With 3 bases clipped from V and 4 bases from J, the junction kept 5 bases outside the gene matches. DNA of the CDR3: TGTGCCAGCAGCTTTGGGACAGGGGCCCTCTATGGCTACACCTTC. This gives the protein CASSFGTGALYGYTF. The complete variable domain, with remaining parts taken from reference TRBV7-9 and TRBJ1-2, reads DTGVSQNPRHKITKRGQNVTFRCDPISEHNRLYWYRQTLGQGPEFLTYFQNEAQLEKSRLLSDRFSAERPKGSFSTLEIQRTEQGDSAMYLCASSFGTGALYGYTFGSGTRLTVV.

Many counts were recorded for this clonotype. This rearrangement joins TRBV6-5 to TRBJ2-1; D is unclear. The germline V gene encodes CDR1 MNHEY and CDR2 SVGAGI. The CDR3 is made up of 13 amino acids. V lost 2 bases and J lost 10, with 12 bases in between. CDR3 sequence reads: CASSYRSQQEQFF. DNA of the CDR3: TGTGCCAGCAGTTACCGAAGCCAGCAGGAGCAGTTCTTC.

The gene calls are TRBV4-1 and TRBJ1-5; D remains unclear. The V and J ends lost 4 bases and 2 bases respectively, with 12 bases between them. CDR3 length: 15 amino acids. Germline V CDR1 and CDR2: MGHRA, YSYEKL. The CDR3 sequence: CASSPQKGRNQPQHF. The CDR3 DNA sequence: TGCGCCAGCAGCCCCCAGAAGGGTCGCAATCAGCCCCAGCATTTT.

The chain couples TRBV27 to TRBJ1-2; TRBD1 aligns across 7 bases. With 2 bases clipped from V and 3 bases from J, the junction kept 6 bases outside the gene matches. Per germline, CDR1 MNHEY and CDR2 SMNVEV (reference sequence). The CDR3 has 15 amino acids. Written as DNA, the CDR3 is TGTGCCAGCAGTTTAAAACAGGGGAGGTACTATGGCTACACCTTC. Its translation is CASSLKQGRYYGYTF.

There are many counts of this clonotype. The chain recombines TRBV25-1 with TRBJ1-1, with 7 positions matching TRBD1. Germline-derived CDR1 and CDR2 are MGHDK and SYGVNS. The V gene end was trimmed by 4 bases and the J gene end by 6 bases; junction bases not matched to a gene: 8. The CDR3 consists of 14 residues. The chain's CDR3 is CASSGFDRAAEAFF. As DNA, the CDR3 is TGTGCCAGCAGTGGCTTCGACAGGGCCGCTGAAGCTTTCTTT.

This clonotype was observed a handful of times. The chain carries TRBV7-2 and TRBJ2-4; unclear D gene. Germline CDR1 and CDR2: SGHTA and FQGNSA. The V gene lost 3 bases and the J gene lost 2 bases, with 14 bases spanning the gap. The CDR3 runs to 16 residues. The CDR3 DNA is TGTGCCAGCAGCTTCCGTAGATGGCCCCCCAAAAACATTCAGTACTTC. The encoded protein is CASSFRRWPPKNIQYF.

This clonotype occurred a few times. The CDR3 protein is CRSMGPNYGYTF. The CDR3 coding sequence is TGCAGGTCAATGGGGCCAAACTATGGCTACACCTTC. This rearrangement joins TRBV20-1 to TRBJ1-2, with D possibly TRBD1 on 5 matching bases. The CDR3 has 12 residues. CDR1 is DFQATT, CDR2 SNEGSKA, per germline (reference sequence).